Each of the 15 T cell receptor beta chains below was sequenced from the same sample in a study of T cell responses to AZD1222 COVID-19 vaccine. Assay: immunoSEQ multiplex PCR; the TCRdb copy retains only in-frame clones and omits some. The profile covers tens of thousands of clones, with around nine tenths appearing a single time and 6.9% taken by the ten largest. The material sequenced was peripheral blood, taken 28 days after the second AZD1222 dose. Every receptor here comes from an adult who received the AZD1222 COVID-19 vaccine.

The chain employs TRBV6-6 and TRBJ2-3; 11 bases fit TRBD2. This CDR3 region has 16 residues. The V and J ends lost 4 bases and 0 bases, in that order; junction bases with no gene match: 3. CDR1 and CDR2 from the germline V gene are MNHNY and SVGAGI (reference sequence). CDR3 nucleotides: TGTGCCAGCAGTTCTGGGACTAGCGGTAGCACAGATACGCAGTATTTT. Residues: CASSSGTSGSTDTQYF.

J is TRBJ2-1 and V is TRBV6-6, with D possibly matching TRBD2 (5 bases). Trimming cost V 6 bases and J 9 bases, with 9 bases left between them. The germline V gene encodes CDR1 MNHNY and CDR2 SVGAGI (reference sequence). This CDR3 has 11 residues. The CDR3 is CASSLGSEQFF. The CDR3 DNA is TGTGCCAGCAGCCTAGGGAGTGAGCAGTTCTTC.

This rearrangement joins TRBV2 to TRBJ1-5; D remains unclear. CDR1 and CDR2 (germline): SNHLY, FYNNEI. There are 12 residues in the CDR3. V was pared by 6 bases and J by 3 bases, with 6 bases between. CDR3 in amino acids: CASRADNQPQHF. The CDR3 coding sequence is TGTGCCAGCAGGGCAGACAATCAGCCCCAGCATTTT.

This clone is judged medium-sized (0.01 to 0.1%). The chain uses TRBV6-2 or TRBV6-3 and TRBJ2-6; D unclear. The CDR3 runs to 15 residues. Trimming shortened V by 2 bases and J by 0 bases, and 5 bases separated the two germline ends. The germline V gene encodes CDR1 MNHEY and CDR2 SVGEGT. The CDR3 loop reads CASSYSISGANVLTF. In DNA, the CDR3 is TGTGCCAGCAGTTACAGTATCTCTGGGGCCAACGTCCTGACTTTC.

The V gene is TRBV4-3, the J gene TRBJ2-2, with 9 nucleotides matching TRBD1. V was clipped by 0 bases and J by 6 bases; unmatched bases: 8. The CDR3 runs to 17 residues. Germline V CDR1 and CDR2: LGHNA, YSLEER. CDR3 in amino acids: CASSQDHSGQGAGELFF. In DNA form, the CDR3 reads TGCGCCAGCAGCCAAGACCACTCGGGACAGGGCGCCGGGGAGCTGTTTTTT.

This chain uses TRBV19 with TRBJ1-5; D remains unclear. With 5 bases removed from V and 0 bases from J, the gap between germline ends came to 17 bases. CDR1 and CDR2 (germline): LNHDA, SQIVND (reference sequence). The CDR3 length is 17 residues. The CDR3 is CASSPSPLWGSNQPQHF. CDR3 in DNA: TGTGCCAGTAGTCCGTCTCCTCTTTGGGGTAGCAATCAGCCCCAGCATTTT. Full variable domain (rest looked up from reference TRBV19 and TRBJ1-5): DGGITQSPKYLFRKEGQNVTLSCEQNLNHDAMYWYRQDPGQGLRLIYYSQIVNDFQKGDIAEGYSVSREKKESFPLTVTSAQKNPTAFYLCASSPSPLWGSNQPQHFGDGTRLSIL.

The chain recombines TRBV11-2 with TRBJ2-5, with 8 bases lining up with TRBD1. J gave up 5 bases and V 3 bases, and 5 bases lay outside the gene matches. Looked up from germline, CDR1 is SGHAT and CDR2 is FQNNGV. The CDR3 sequence is 14 residues long. The CDR3 DNA sequence: TGTGCCAGCAGCTTCAGGGGGCCTCGGGAGACCCAGTACTTC. This translates into CASSFRGPRETQYF.

This chain links TRBV29-1 with TRBJ1-2; D remains ambiguous. Trimming cost V 0 bases and J 4 bases, with 12 bases left between them. In germline, CDR1 is SQVTM, CDR2 ANQGSEA. The CDR3 consists of 14 residues. CDR3 protein: CSVEELETTYGYTF. CDR3 coding DNA: TGCAGCGTTGAAGAGCTGGAGACCACCTATGGCTACACCTTC.

J is TRBJ2-5 and V is TRBV4-1, with D perhaps TRBD2 (7 bases). The ends were cut back, 3 bases at V and 4 bases at J, with 18 bases in the middle. Germline assignment: CDR1 MGHRA and CDR2 YSYEKL. CDR3 size: 16 residues. The CDR3 region is CASSHESGGYPETQYF. CDR3 bases: TGCGCCAGCAGCCACGAATCGGGGGGCTATCCAGAGACCCAGTACTTC.

The chain is built from TRBV28 and TRBJ2-1; TRBD2 aligns across 7 bases. With V trimmed by 3 bases and J by 5 bases, 4 bases remained unmatched. The CDR3 spans 14 residues. Germline lookup yields CDR1 MDHEN and CDR2 SYDVKM. In DNA, the CDR3 is TGTGCCAGCAGTTTGATGGCGGGGGACAATGAGCAGTTCTTC. This gives the protein CASSLMAGDNEQFF.

The chain carries TRBV6-1 and TRBJ1-6, with 11 positions matching TRBD1. J gave up 8 bases and V 2 bases, and 20 bases lay outside the gene matches. The length of the CDR3 is 21 residues. Per the germline V gene, CDR1 is MNHNS and CDR2 is SASEGT. The DNA for the CDR3 is TGTGCCAGCAGTGAAAGGTTGCGGGACAGGGGGTTACTTTTTGGGCATTCACCCCTCCACTTT. Translating gives CASSERLRDRGLLFGHSPLHF.

This clone was seen only a few times. The chain carries TRBV25-1 and TRBJ2-5, with TRBD2 matching over 16 bases. V lost 1 base, J lost 4 bases, and 6 bases stayed unmatched. The CDR3 is 18 amino acids. The germline V gene encodes CDR1 MGHDK and CDR2 SYGVNS. The CDR3 loop reads CASSESKGLAGGLETQYF. The CDR3 bases are TGTGCCAGCAGTGAATCCAAGGGACTAGCGGGAGGGCTAGAGACCCAGTACTTC.

This sequence joins TRBV29-1 and TRBJ2-7; maybe TRBD2 (6 bases). CDR3 size: 13 residues. The V and J ends lost 6 bases and 9 bases respectively, with 21 bases between them. The germline gives CDR1 SQVTM, CDR2 ANQGSEA. This CDR3 reads CSVAPGLRDWQYF. The CDR3 coding sequence is TGCAGCGTCGCCCCGGGACTCCGCGATTGGCAGTACTTC.

This clone is a singleton in its sample. The chain is built from TRBV11-1 and TRBJ2-3, with D uncertain. CDR1 is SGHAT and CDR2 is FQDESV in the germline V gene (reference sequence). V was cut by 1 base and J by 3 bases, with 2 bases left in between. The CDR3 is made up of 12 amino acids. The CDR3 region has the DNA TGTGCCAGCAGCTTAGGTACAGATACGCAGTATTTT. Translated, it gives CASSLGTDTQYF.

This clone was recorded a few times. The V and J genes are TRBV7-2 and TRBJ1-2; 8 bases agree with TRBD1. J gave up 8 bases and V 2 bases, and 7 bases lay outside the gene matches. Germline V gives CDR1 SGHTA, CDR2 FQGNSA. This CDR3 has 14 amino acids. This CDR3 reads CASSLTTGVEGYTF. CDR3 bases: TGTGCCAGCAGCTTAACGACAGGGGTGGAAGGCTACACCTTC.